Listed below are T cell receptor beta chains from one sample, sequenced in a study of cytomegalovirus exposure and HLA in healthy donors. Data came from immunoSEQ multiplex PCR; TCRdb stores just in-frame clones and leaves some out. The table has about 25,000 clones, nearly 80% seen once. The sequenced sample was PBMCs. The receptors come from a male donor in good health and CMV-seronegative. Both conserved end residues are part of each CDR3. D genes are given only for firm matches. Size tells how often a clone was seen (once, few, many) or the class of an expanded clone, and some rows leave it out.

TRBV7-2	TRBD2	-	TRBJ2-3	TGTGCCAGCAGCTTAGAACTAGCGGGGCTCACTAGCACAGATACGCAGTATTTT	CASSLELAGLTSTDTQYF
TRBV5-8	-	few	TRBJ2-5	TGTGCCACGGGCGGTACAGGGAGGGAAGGGGAGACCCAGTACTTC	CATGGTGREGETQYF
TRBV6-1	-	-	TRBJ1-2	TGTGCCAGCAGTGACTCCGTACGGGGTAGCTACACCTTC	CASSDSVRGSYTF
TRBV7-2	TRBD2	once	TRBJ2-7	TGTGCCAGCAGCTTGACTAGCGACGCCTACGAGCAGTACTTC	CASSLTSDAYEQYF
TRBV27	-	-	TRBJ2-3	TGTGCCAGCAGGCCGTCGGGACTCCCAGATACGCAGTATTTT	CASRPSGLPDTQYF
TRBV4-3	-	-	TRBJ2-3	TGCGCCAGCAGCCAGTTCCTGAGGACAGATACGCAGTATTTT	CASSQFLRTDTQYF
TRBV29-1	TRBD1	-	TRBJ1-2	TGCAGCGCTACCACTGACAGGGAGTACTATGGCTACACCTTC	CSATTDREYYGYTF
TRBV27	-	-	TRBJ1-1	TGTGCCAGCAGTTCAGGGGCCTCGAACACTGAAGCTTTCTTT	CASSSGASNTEAFF
TRBV28	TRBD1	-	TRBJ1-5	TGTGCCATCGGGACAGGGGGCAAGCCCCAGCATTTT	CAIGTGGKPQHF
TRBV11-2	-	-	TRBJ2-2	TGTGCCAGCAGCTCTACGACAGTTGACCTTTGGGGCACCGGGGAGCTGTTTTTT	CASSSTTVDLWGTGELFF
TRBV5-1	TRBD1	once	TRBJ2-7	TGCGCCAGCAGCTTGGAAGACAGGGGGCACGACGAGCAGTACTTC	CASSLEDRGHDEQYF
TRBV6-4	TRBD2	-	TRBJ2-1	TGTGCCAGCCCCAGGCGGGAGAACTACAATGAGCAGTTCTTC	CASPRRENYNEQFF
TRBV13	TRBD2	once	TRBJ2-1	TGTGCCAGCAGCTTAGCACTAGCGGGAACCTACAATGAGCAGTTCTTC	CASSLALAGTYNEQFF
TRBV19	TRBD1	-	TRBJ1-5	TGTGCCAGTAGTGTGACAGGGGGCAATCAGCCCCAGCATTTT	CASSVTGGNQPQHF
TRBV18	TRBD1	few	TRBJ1-1	TGTGCCAGCTCAAGGACAGGGGGCGAGACTGAAGCTTTCTTT	CASSRTGGETEAFF
TRBV5-1	TRBD1	-	TRBJ2-3	TGCGCCAGCAGCTCATCCCCAGGGGGCAGGGATACGCAGTATTTT	CASSSSPGGRDTQYF
TRBV6-4	-	-	TRBJ2-3	TGTGCCAGCAGTGACTCCAGTAATACGCAGTATTTT	CASSDSSNTQYF
TRBV15	-	-	TRBJ2-3	TGTGCCACCAGCCCCCCTGTGCGGCGTCCAGATACGCAGTATTTT	CATSPPVRRPDTQYF
TRBV28	-	few	TRBJ1-1	TGTGCCAGCAGCCCCGCCGGTTTGGGCCAAGCTTTCTTT	CASSPAGLGQAFF
TRBV11-2	-	-	TRBJ2-5	TGTGCCAGCAGCATCCCCTCGGTGTCACAAGAGACCCAGTACTTC	CASSIPSVSQETQYF
TRBV28	-	-	TRBJ2-2	TGTGCCAGCACCCTACTAGGCACCGGGGAGCTGTTTTTT	CASTLLGTGELFF
TRBV28	-	once	TRBJ2-1	TGTGCCAGCAGTTTAAGACAGGCAGATGAGCAGTTCTTC	CASSLRQADEQFF
TRBV11-2	TRBD2	once	TRBJ2-5	TGTGCCAGCAGCTTGACGGGGGGGGAGAGAGAGACCCAGTACTTC	CASSLTGGERETQYF
TRBV5-6	TRBD1	-	TRBJ2-2	TGTGCCAGCAGCTTACCGACAGGGCCGAACACCGGGGAGCTGTTTTTT	CASSLPTGPNTGELFF
TRBV28	TRBD2	-	TRBJ2-5	TGTGCCAGCAGTACCCGGACTAGCGGACAAGAGACCCAGTACTTC	CASSTRTSGQETQYF
TRBV7-9	-	-	TRBJ2-1	TGTGCCAGCAGCCGATCGGGGATTAGCTCCTACAATGAGCAGTTCTTC	CASSRSGISSYNEQFF
TRBV30	-	-	TRBJ1-5	TGTGCCTGGGCCCGGGACAACAATCAGCCCCAGCATTTT	CAWARDNNQPQHF
TRBV9	TRBD2	-	TRBJ2-4	TGTGCCAGCAGCGTTGGGACTAGCGGCAACATTCAGTACTTC	CASSVGTSGNIQYF
TRBV29-1	-	-	TRBJ2-4	TGCAGCGTGATTATTGTTAGCATTCAGTACTTC	CSVIIVSIQYF
TRBV2	-	-	TRBJ1-2	TGTGCCAGCAGGCAGATCAACTATGGCTACACCTTC	CASRQINYGYTF
TRBV6-1	-	few	TRBJ2-5	TGTGCCAGCAGTGTCCTGGGCAGGGAGACCCAGTACTTC	CASSVLGRETQYF
TRBV7-9	TRBD1	-	TRBJ1-5	TGTGCCAGCAGCTCCGTTGGAGGGGGCTCTAAGGAGCCCCAGCATTTT	CASSSVGGGSKEPQHF
TRBV5-6	TRBD2	-	TRBJ2-7	TGTGCCAGCAGCAACACACCGGGACTAGCGCTTAGCTCCTACGAGCAGTACTTC	CASSNTPGLALSSYEQYF
TRBV7-9	TRBD1	-	TRBJ2-1	TGTTCCAGCAGCGCCGGGACAGTTGAGCAGTTCTTC	CSSSAGTVEQFF
TRBV6-1	-	-	TRBJ2-7	TGTGCCAGCAGGGAGGAGGGGGGGAGCTCCTACGAGCAGTACTTC	CASREEGGSSYEQYF
TRBV27	-	-	TRBJ1-6	TGTGCCAGCAGTCTAGGCGGGAGCTTGGATTCACCCCTCCACTTT	CASSLGGSLDSPLHF
TRBV11-2	-	-	TRBJ2-5	TGTGCCAGCAGCAACCGTAAAGGGGGGACCCAGTACTTC	CASSNRKGGTQYF
TRBV6-5	TRBD1	-	TRBJ2-6	TGTGCCAGCAGTTACGGGGACAGCTCTGGGGCCAACGTCCTGACTTTC	CASSYGDSSGANVLTF
TRBV27	TRBD2	-	TRBJ2-1	TGTGCCAGCAGTTCCGGGACTACCGACAATGAGCAGTTCTTC	CASSSGTTDNEQFF
TRBV18	TRBD2	-	TRBJ2-7	TGTGCCAGCTCACCACTCGGACTAGCGGGAGAATACGAGCAGTACTTC	CASSPLGLAGEYEQYF
TRBV5-1	TRBD1	-	TRBJ2-1	TGCGCCAGCAGCAGACCGACAGGGTCCTACAATGAGCAGTTCTTC	CASSRPTGSYNEQFF
TRBV6-5	-	-	TRBJ2-1	TGTGCCAGCAGTCATATGGTGGACAGAGACAATGAGCAGTTCTTC	CASSHMVDRDNEQFF
TRBV19	TRBD2	-	TRBJ2-2	TGTGCCAGTAACCGAGCGGGATCGGAACTCACCGGGGAGCTGTTTTTT	CASNRAGSELTGELFF
TRBV18	TRBD2	-	TRBJ2-2	TGTGCCAGCTCACCTCCGGGACTAGGGGGAAAGAACACCGGGGAGCTGTTTTTT	CASSPPGLGGKNTGELFF
TRBV7-9	TRBD2	few	TRBJ2-1	TGTGCCAGCAGCTTAGGGCTAGCGGGAGTGGTTTTTGAGCAGTTCTTC	CASSLGLAGVVFEQFF
TRBV5-1	TRBD2	-	TRBJ2-7	TGCGCCAGCAGCTTGGCCGCTAGCGGGGGCTACGAGCAGTACTTC	CASSLAASGGYEQYF
TRBV6-4	TRBD1	-	TRBJ1-4	TGTGCCAGCAGTGACTCGAGAGCACCGGGACAGGGCCGGGGCGTTGGTGAAAAACTGTTTTTT	CASSDSRAPGQGRGVGEKLFF
TRBV4-3	TRBD2	-	TRBJ2-7	TGCGCCAGCAGCCAAGGGACTAGCGGGAGAGACTACGAGCAGTACTTC	CASSQGTSGRDYEQYF
TRBV11-2	-	-	TRBJ2-3	TGTGCCAGCAGCCCAGAGCCGCGACTGGGGGGTAGTACGCAGTATTTT	CASSPEPRLGGSTQYF
TRBV5-1	-	-	TRBJ2-5	TGCGCCAGCAGCCATCATCGGGGTATCAGCCAAGAGACCCAGTACTTC	CASSHHRGISQETQYF
TRBV2	TRBD1	few	TRBJ1-5	TGTGCCAGCAGCCTAGGGACAGGGCGCCAGCCCCAGCATTTT	CASSLGTGRQPQHF
TRBV7-6	TRBD2	-	TRBJ2-2	TGTGCCAGCAGCTTATCGGCTAGCGGGAACACCGGGGAGCTGTTTTTT	CASSLSASGNTGELFF
TRBV4-3	TRBD2	few	TRBJ2-1	TGCGCCAGCAGCCAAGATACTAGCGGGGGGTACAATGAGCAGTTCTTC	CASSQDTSGGYNEQFF
TRBV4-3	TRBD2	once	TRBJ2-5	TGCGCCAGCAGCCAAATGACTAGCGGGACCCAAGAGACCCAGTACTTC	CASSQMTSGTQETQYF
TRBV9	-	-	TRBJ2-6	TGTGCCAGCAGCGTAGTTAGGGGCCCTTTATCTGGGGCCAACGTCCTGACTTTC	CASSVVRGPLSGANVLTF